This TCR beta chain is from a study of blood T cells in healthy people across ages. Overall study results and limits: Because donor CMV status was unknown, expanded clonotype changes were possibly confounded. Unsorted PBMCs prevented conclusive naive versus antigen-experienced comparison.

Then a second PCR, running about 6 to 11 cycles, was carried out with a sample-barcoded 5' primer and a J-beta primer mix. TCRdb reprocessed the 5' RACE reads with MiXCR, giving one entry per CDR3 protein. Altogether approximately 850,000 distinct CDR3 sequences are present, 58% being singletons, with the ten largest covering about 20%. V lost 6 bases, J lost 7 bases, and 18 bases lay in between. The CDR3 extends over 14 amino acids. Germline assignment: CDR1 MNHNY and CDR2 SVGAGI (reference sequence). This clonotype has a handful of counts. Its antigen is not known. The sequenced sample consisted of blood. The origin of this receptor is a man under 40 in good health. The V call is TRBV6-6, the J call TRBJ2-5; D is possibly TRBD1 or TRBD2 (5 bases each). Here the CDR3 reads CASRTGTLKGTQYF. CDR3 in DNA: TGTGCCAGCAGAACCGGGACCTTGAAGGGGACCCAGTACTTC.